These T cell receptor beta chains were read from a single sample in a study of beta chain features in type 1 diabetes. Libraries were prepared by immunoSEQ multiplex PCR; TCRdb keeps only in-frame clonotypes and omits some of them. Here the sample spans 350,000 or so clones, about 20% being singletons. Input material: naive CD4+ T cells from blood. These receptors all stem from a woman aged 18 to 35 in good health. The conserved cysteine and the conserved F or W are not part of the CDR3 here. A D gene is named only where the DNA matches it firmly.

v_gene: TRBV5-4
j_gene: TRBJ1-1
d_gene: NA
CDR3aa: ASSSSKSTEAF

v_gene: TRBV9
j_gene: TRBJ1-6
d_gene: NA
CDR3aa: ASSVEWDSSSPLH

v_gene: TRBV7-9
j_gene: TRBJ2-3
d_gene: NA
CDR3aa: ASSLLGITDTQY

v_gene: TRBV29-1
j_gene: TRBJ2-7
d_gene: NA
CDR3aa: SVVSAYEQY

v_gene: TRBV7-2
j_gene: TRBJ2-1
d_gene: NA
CDR3aa: ASSLAGLTEQF

v_gene: TRBV27
j_gene: TRBJ2-5
d_gene: NA
CDR3aa: ASSTAGLETQY

v_gene: TRBV5-5
j_gene: TRBJ2-3
d_gene: NA
CDR3aa: ASSPDRGDTQY

v_gene: TRBV9
j_gene: TRBJ2-7
d_gene: TRBD2
CDR3aa: ASSVEAGGHYEQY

v_gene: TRBV29-1
j_gene: TRBJ2-5
d_gene: NA
CDR3aa: SVEEGKETQY

v_gene: TRBV30
j_gene: TRBJ2-3
d_gene: TRBD2
CDR3aa: AWGSSGRHSSTDTQY

v_gene: TRBV6-6
j_gene: TRBJ2-7
d_gene: NA
CDR3aa: ASSNRDSYEQY

v_gene: TRBV30
j_gene: TRBJ2-7
d_gene: NA
CDR3aa: AWSDKRTTNEQY

v_gene: TRBV5-1
j_gene: TRBJ1-5
d_gene: TRBD1
CDR3aa: ASSLGQGHQPQH

v_gene: TRBV4-3
j_gene: TRBJ2-5
d_gene: NA
CDR3aa: ASSQDGQTDNQETQY

v_gene: TRBV2
j_gene: TRBJ1-2
d_gene: TRBD1
CDR3aa: ASRETGGGYGYT

v_gene: TRBV30
j_gene: TRBJ1-5
d_gene: NA
CDR3aa: AWSVPGGNQPQH

v_gene: TRBV29-1
j_gene: TRBJ2-5
d_gene: TRBD2
CDR3aa: SGRAGGRETQY

v_gene: TRBV6-5
j_gene: TRBJ2-5
d_gene: NA
CDR3aa: ASSLAFQETQY

v_gene: TRBV19
j_gene: TRBJ1-2
d_gene: NA
CDR3aa: ASSISLTYGYT

v_gene: TRBV29-1
j_gene: TRBJ1-1
d_gene: TRBD1
CDR3aa: SVDRGQGTEAF

v_gene: TRBV4-2
j_gene: TRBJ2-1
d_gene: TRBD2
CDR3aa: ASSPVVGLAGASGAYNEQF

v_gene: TRBV6-5
j_gene: TRBJ1-2
d_gene: NA
CDR3aa: ASSRQDWGGYT

v_gene: TRBV15
j_gene: TRBJ2-6
d_gene: NA
CDR3aa: ATSFTGSGANVLT

v_gene: TRBV9
j_gene: TRBJ2-1
d_gene: NA
CDR3aa: ASSTRGLGVDNEQF

v_gene: TRBV18
j_gene: TRBJ2-4
d_gene: TRBD1
CDR3aa: ASSWTGGFGIQY

v_gene: TRBV18
j_gene: TRBJ2-7
d_gene: NA
CDR3aa: ASSPPVGEEDEQY

v_gene: TRBV9
j_gene: TRBJ2-5
d_gene: NA
CDR3aa: ASSVRGQETQY

v_gene: TRBV7-2
j_gene: TRBJ2-5
d_gene: TRBD2
CDR3aa: ASSLGASGGETQY

v_gene: TRBV18
j_gene: TRBJ1-2
d_gene: TRBD1
CDR3aa: ASSADRTVDYGYT

v_gene: TRBV6-6
j_gene: TRBJ1-2
d_gene: TRBD1
CDR3aa: ASSPQGNYGYT

v_gene: TRBV7-2
j_gene: TRBJ2-3
d_gene: TRBD2
CDR3aa: ASSLANSGGTDTQY

v_gene: TRBV7-2
j_gene: TRBJ2-1
d_gene: TRBD2
CDR3aa: ASSSRLAGYNEQF

v_gene: TRBV7-3
j_gene: TRBJ2-5
d_gene: NA
CDR3aa: ASSLILRETQY

v_gene: TRBV25-1
j_gene: TRBJ2-1
d_gene: TRBD2
CDR3aa: ASSERLAGDHEQF

v_gene: TRBV10-3
j_gene: TRBJ2-2
d_gene: NA
CDR3aa: AISESPAGELF

v_gene: TRBV29-1
j_gene: TRBJ2-3
d_gene: TRBD2
CDR3aa: SVDSGLGRGRADTQY

v_gene: TRBV7-2
j_gene: TRBJ2-3
d_gene: NA
CDR3aa: ASSFGRGTDTQY

v_gene: TRBV5-1
j_gene: TRBJ1-5
d_gene: NA
CDR3aa: ASSLAGGSNQPQH

v_gene: TRBV29-1
j_gene: TRBJ1-1
d_gene: NA
CDR3aa: SGSNSGGAF

v_gene: TRBV5-1
j_gene: TRBJ1-2
d_gene: NA
CDR3aa: ASSLAGDYGYT

v_gene: TRBV6-1
j_gene: TRBJ1-1
d_gene: NA
CDR3aa: ASRDSLNTEAF